This T cell receptor beta chain was sequenced during a study of T cell repertoires in cytomegalovirus infection. The study, taken as a whole, reports: Identification of carriers of CMV plus the relevant HLA was achieved through cumulative public TCR beta family frequency.

With respect to this clonotype: The target antigen is unknown.

Germline trimming cut 3 bases from V and 9 bases from J; bases unmatched to any gene: 12. The germline V gene has CDR1 SGHNT and CDR2 YYREEE (reference sequence). The CDR3 runs 15 residues. MiXCR, run by TCRdb on the reads, gives a single entry per CDR3 protein. The sample records 450,000 to 600,000 distinct CDR3 sequences, approximately 42% being singletons. This material consisted of cultured PBMCs, taken from culture after CMV antigen stimulation. The TCR sequence derives from a human donor in good health (CMV status not recorded). Some clones in this sample may be carry-over from other donors' samples. The rearrangement joins TRBV5-4 to TRBJ2-1, with 7 bases lining up with TRBD2. The CDR3 DNA reads TGTGCCAGCAGCTCCCTAGCGGAAGCCCTGGGTGAGCAGTTCTTC. Its translation: CASSSLAEALGEQFF.